This entry is about one T cell receptor (beta chain). Its antigen is as yet unknown. The data belong to a study of cytomegalovirus exposure and HLA in healthy donors. Primers for the PCR totalled 60 Vbeta and 13 Jbeta. The repertoire was sequenced with immunoSEQ multiplex PCR; TCRdb's copy has only in-frame clones and lacks some. The data show about 130,000 clones, with around four fifths seen just once and 1.2% held by the top ten. General study findings and limits: Cytomegalovirus association was assigned to about 150 TCR beta chains.

CDR3 size: 12 residues. Looked up from germline, CDR1 is SGHVS and CDR2 is FNYEAQ. V lost 4 bases and J 8 bases, leaving 10 bases between the germline ends. The chain recombines TRBV7-6 with TRBJ2-3, with D perhaps TRBD2 (5 bases). The TCR comes from a boy aged 10-17 years in good health and CMV-seronegative. Material: PBMCs. The CDR3 loop is CASSSLGGTQYF. Here the CDR3 DNA reads TGTGCCAGCAGCTCGCTCGGAGGTACGCAGTATTTT.